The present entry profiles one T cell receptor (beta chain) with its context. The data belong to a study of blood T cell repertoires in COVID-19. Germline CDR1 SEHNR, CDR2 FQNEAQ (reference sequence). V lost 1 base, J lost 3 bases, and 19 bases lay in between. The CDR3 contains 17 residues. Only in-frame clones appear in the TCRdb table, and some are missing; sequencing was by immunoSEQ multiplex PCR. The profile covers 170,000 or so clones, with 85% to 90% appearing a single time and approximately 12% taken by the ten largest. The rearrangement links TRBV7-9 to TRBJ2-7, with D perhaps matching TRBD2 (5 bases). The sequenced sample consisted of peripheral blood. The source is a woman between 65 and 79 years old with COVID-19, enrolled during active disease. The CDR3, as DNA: TGTGCCAGCAGCTTAGGGGCAGTTATGGGGAGCCGCTACGAGCAGTACTTC. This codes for CASSLGAVMGSRYEQYF.